Presented here are 24 T cell receptor beta chains from one specimen sequenced in a study of patients and donors after allogeneic stem cell transplantation. TCRdb re-called the RT-PCR reads through MiXCR, storing one row per CDR3 protein. The table shows roughly 960,000 distinct CDR3 sequences, with more than 15% occurring only once. Specimen: blood, either unsorted or a sorted T cell fraction (not recorded which). These receptors came from a human donor who was either an allogeneic HSCT recipient or a stem cell or donor lymphocyte infusion donor (not recorded which). It is not recorded whose cells these are; they may come from a transplant donor.

This clonotype was observed many times. The chain's CDR3 is CASMIGGGRANTEAFF. In DNA form, the CDR3 reads TGTGCCAGCATGATAGGCGGCGGCAGGGCGAACACTGAAGCTTTCTTT. V is TRBV12-3 or TRBV12-4 and J is TRBJ1-1; D might be TRBD1 (5 bases). The V gene lost 7 bases and the J gene lost 1 base, with 19 bases spanning the gap. The CDR3 covers 16 residues.

This clonotype showed up just a few times. This rearrangement joins TRBV9 to TRBJ2-3; D is ambiguous. Germline CDR1 SGDLS, CDR2 YYNGEE. The CDR3 is 15 amino acids. V dropped 0 bases and J dropped 2 bases, with 10 bases sitting between them. For the CDR3, the DNA is TGTGCCAGCAGCGTAGAGGGCAGGCCCACAGATACGCAGTATTTT. Translating it yields CASSVEGRPTDTQYF.

The rearrangement uses TRBV12-3 or TRBV12-4 and TRBJ1-1, with a tentative D call TRBD1 (5 bases). V lost 2 bases, J lost 0 bases, and 10 bases lay in between. The CDR3 has 15 residues. The DNA for the CDR3 is TGTGCCAGCAGTTTATCGGGGGGAGTGAACACTGAAGCTTTCTTT. It yields the protein CASSLSGGVNTEAFF.

The chain is built from TRBV5-1 and TRBJ1-1; 8 bases are a match to TRBD1. The CDR3 runs to 14 residues. With 0 bases clipped from V and 6 bases from J, the junction kept 4 bases outside the gene matches. Germline assignment: CDR1 SGHRS and CDR2 YFSETQ. The CDR3 sequence is CASSLVQGAAEAFF. CDR3 nucleotides: TGCGCCAGCAGCTTGGTTCAGGGGGCAGCTGAAGCTTTCTTT.

This clonotype has more than one count but fewer than ten. The chain has TRBV12-3 or TRBV12-4 and TRBJ2-7; unclear D gene. The CDR3 is 14 residues long. The germline V and J ends were trimmed by 3 bases and 2 bases, with 11 bases remaining between them. The CDR3 nucleotides read TGTGCCAGCAGTTTTAGAGGAAAACCCTACGAGCAGTACTTC. This translates into CASSFRGKPYEQYF.

The chain uses TRBV27 and TRBJ2-3, with D unclear. CDR1 is MNHEY and CDR2 is SMNVEV in the germline V gene (reference sequence). V gave up 5 bases and J gave up 7 bases, with 13 bases separating them. The CDR3 contains 13 residues. The CDR3 DNA follows: TGTGCCAGCAGTATCCTGAGTATTAATACGCAGTATTTT. It encodes CASSILSINTQYF.

A few counts support this clonotype. This rearrangement joins TRBV11-2 to TRBJ2-1; D remains unclear. CDR1 is SGHAT, CDR2 FQNNGV, per germline. With 0 bases removed from V and 1 base from J, the gap between germline ends came to 10 bases. The CDR3 has 16 amino acids. CDR3 in DNA: TGTGCCAGCAGCTTAGATTCGGTCTCTTCCTACAATGAGCAGTTCTTC. Protein: CASSLDSVSSYNEQFF.

The chain combines TRBV9 with TRBJ2-2; D gene ambiguous. The germline V and J ends were trimmed by 0 bases and 1 base, with 4 bases remaining between them. From germline, CDR1 is SGDLS and CDR2 YYNGEE. The CDR3 loop spans 14 amino acids. CDR3 loop: CASSVAVNTGELFF. DNA for the CDR3: TGTGCCAGCAGCGTAGCTGTGAACACCGGGGAGCTGTTTTTT.

The rearrangement links TRBV15 to TRBJ1-1; D perhaps matches TRBD1 (5 bases). Trimming cost V 5 bases and J 1 base, with 14 bases left between them. The germline V gene has CDR1 LNHNV and CDR2 YYDKDF (reference sequence). This CDR3 spans 15 amino acids. For the CDR3, the DNA is TGTGCCACCAGCTATCCGGGACGGAAGAACACTGAAGCTTTCTTT. Amino acids: CATSYPGRKNTEAFF.

This clonotype has a count of ten or more. This chain joins TRBV2 and TRBJ2-7; no firm D call. The CDR3 spans 12 residues. Between the trimmed V and J ends, which lost 3 bases and 1 base, there was a span of 4 bases. Germline assignment: CDR1 SNHLY and CDR2 FYNNEI. The CDR3 DNA reads TGTGCCAGCAGTGAGCAGTCCTACGAGCAGTACTTC. Its protein product is CASSEQSYEQYF.

The sample holds one count of this clonotype. The rearrangement links TRBV5-1 to TRBJ2-1; D gene unclear. The CDR3 loop spans 18 amino acids. Per germline, CDR1 SGHRS and CDR2 YFSETQ. The germline V and J ends were trimmed by 3 bases and 6 bases, with 25 bases remaining between them. CDR3: CASSSNLYLQDRVNEQFF. DNA for the CDR3: TGCGCCAGCAGCTCCAACCTTTATCTCCAGGACCGAGTCAATGAGCAGTTCTTC.

This rearrangement joins TRBV24-1 to TRBJ2-7, with 7 bases that match TRBD1. V lost 3 bases and J lost 2; bases outside the gene matches: 6. Germline CDR1 reads KGHDR; CDR2 reads SFDVKD. This CDR3 is 15 amino acids long. The CDR3 coding sequence is TGTGCCACCAGTGATCCGAGGGGGCCAACCTACGAGCAGTACTTC. Residues: CATSDPRGPTYEQYF.

In this sample, this clonotype turned up a few times. The chain employs TRBV7-6 and TRBJ2-7; D possibly corresponds to TRBD1 (5 bases). The V gene's germline CDR1 is SGHVS and CDR2 FNYEAQ. This CDR3 is 16 amino acids long. V was clipped by 1 base and J by 2 bases, with 15 bases between them. CDR3 sequence (DNA): TGTGCCAGCAGCTTAGACCTGCGACAGAGTACCTACGAGCAGTACTTC. Amino acids: CASSLDLRQSTYEQYF.

This clonotype showed up just a few times. This chain uses TRBV16 with TRBJ2-3, with TRBD2 as a possible D gene (5 bases). V lost 1 base and J 2 bases, leaving 7 bases between the germline ends. The germline V gene encodes CDR1 KGHSY and CDR2 FQNENV. The CDR3 runs 14 residues. CDR3 loop: CASSQLDSTDTQYF. CDR3 nucleotides: TGTGCCAGCAGCCAATTGGACTCCACAGATACGCAGTATTTT. The complete variable domain, with remaining parts taken from reference TRBV16 and TRBJ2-3, reads GEEVAQTPKHLVRGEGQKAKLYCAPIKGHSYVFWYQQVLKNEFKFLISFQNENVFDETGMPKERFSAKCLPNSPCSLEIQATKLEDSAVYFCASSQLDSTDTQYFGPGTRLTVL.

This clonotype was counted between two and nine times. The CDR3 protein is CASDRAGGETQYF. The CDR3 nucleotides read TGTGCCAGCGACAGGGCCGGGGGTGAGACCCAGTACTTC. V is TRBV5-5 and J is TRBJ2-5, with D perhaps matching TRBD1 (7 bases). CDR1 is SGHKS, CDR2 YYEKEE, per germline (reference sequence). The length of the CDR3 is 13 residues. V shed 7 bases and J shed 5 bases, with 15 bases lying between them.

The V gene is TRBV5-4, the J gene TRBJ2-5; D unclear. The CDR3 has 14 amino acids. Germline-derived CDR1 and CDR2 are SGHNT and YYREEE (reference sequence). V dropped 3 bases and J dropped 0 bases, with 9 bases sitting between them. CDR3 bases: TGTGCCAGCAGCTCCCCCGCGGACCAAGAGACCCAGTACTTC. Residues: CASSSPADQETQYF.

This clonotype was observed at least ten times. The chain recombines TRBV12-3 or TRBV12-4 with TRBJ2-7; a weak D match, TRBD1 (6 bases). This CDR3 has 14 residues. The V and J ends lost 7 bases and 0 bases respectively, with 13 bases between them. Written as DNA, the CDR3 is TGTGCCAGCAAATCGACAGGATCCTCCTACGAGCAGTACTTC. This encodes CASKSTGSSYEQYF.

The gene calls are TRBV2 and TRBJ2-3; D possibly corresponds to TRBD2 (5 bases). Looked up from germline, CDR1 is SNHLY and CDR2 is FYNNEI. There are 15 residues in the CDR3. Trimming removed 4 bases from V and 6 bases from J, with 17 bases in between. The CDR3 coding sequence is TGTGCCAGCAGTGGACTACCGTTTGTTTCGGATACGCAGTATTTT. Its translation: CASSGLPFVSDTQYF. Looking up the rest from reference TRBV2 and TRBJ2-3 gives the full variable domain: EPEVTQTPSHQVTQMGQEVILRCVPISNHLYFYWYRQILGQKVEFLVSFYNNEISEKSEIFDDQFSVERPDGSNFTLKIRSTKLEDSAMYFCASSGLPFVSDTQYFGPGTRLTVL.

This chain joins TRBV6-1 and TRBJ2-3; D is possibly TRBD1 or TRBD2 (5 bases each). The V gene lost 6 bases and the J gene lost 2 bases, with 15 bases spanning the gap. This CDR3 has 15 residues. Germline CDR1 and CDR2: MNHNS and SASEGT. Written as DNA, the CDR3 is TGTGCCAGCAGACTGGGGGTTATTCTCACAGATACGCAGTATTTT. This sequence encodes CASRLGVILTDTQYF.

This clonotype was seen a handful of times. The chain joins TRBV19 to TRBJ2-1; weak D call: TRBD1 (6 bases). Trimming pared 5 bases from V and 2 bases from J, leaving 13 bases between. Germline V gives CDR1 LNHDA, CDR2 SQIVND (reference sequence). There are 15 residues in the CDR3. This CDR3 reads CASSQQDSAYNEQFF. The CDR3 DNA follows: TGTGCCAGTAGTCAGCAGGACAGTGCCTACAATGAGCAGTTCTTC.

This clonotype was recorded a few times. V usage is TRBV6-2 or TRBV6-3 and J usage is TRBJ1-2; D is possibly TRBD1 (6 bases). Germline V gene data show CDR1 as MNHEY and CDR2 as SVGEGT. The CDR3 extends over 13 amino acids. Between the trimmed V and J ends, which lost 5 bases and 13 bases, there was a span of 20 bases. The CDR3 region is CASSLGAGQILTF. The CDR3 region has the DNA TGTGCCAGCAGTCTCGGGGCAGGACAGATCCTCACCTTC.

This clonotype was seen a few times. The chain is built from TRBV20-1 and TRBJ2-7; unclear D gene. Germline V gene lookup returns CDR1 DFQATT and CDR2 SNEGSKA (reference sequence). Trimming left V 1 base short and J 0 bases short, with 13 bases between. The CDR3 has 15 amino acids. The CDR3 spells CSARAPQRSSYEQYF. As DNA, the CDR3 is TGCAGTGCTAGAGCTCCCCAGCGTAGCTCCTACGAGCAGTACTTC.

The rearrangement uses TRBV6-2 or TRBV6-3 and TRBJ2-7; possibly TRBD1 for D (6 bases). The CDR3 sequence is 13 residues long. Trimming removed 5 bases at V and 3 bases at J, with 11 bases between. CDR1 and CDR2 from the germline V gene are MNHEY and SVGEGT. The DNA of the CDR3 is TGTGCCAGCAGTACCCAACAGGGCTACGAGCAGTACTTC. Protein product: CASSTQQGYEQYF.

This clonotype was counted many times. The V call is TRBV20-1, the J call TRBJ2-1, with 9 nucleotides matching TRBD2. CDR1 and CDR2 from the germline V gene are DFQATT and SNEGSKA (reference sequence). The V segment lost 0 bases and the J segment 8 bases; nucleotides outside the gene matches: 14. The CDR3 spans 17 residues. CDR3 nucleotide sequence: TGCAGTGCTAGAGATTGGGCTAGCGGGGACCTTTGGGATGAGCAGTTCTTC. It yields the protein CSARDWASGDLWDEQFF.